The 21 T cell receptor beta chains given below trace back to one sample, sequenced in a study of blood T cell repertoires in COVID-19. Libraries were prepared by immunoSEQ multiplex PCR; TCRdb keeps only in-frame clonotypes and omits some of them. The repertoire holds over 200,000 clones, with approximately 91% as singletons. Material for sequencing was peripheral blood. These receptor sequences come from a human donor in a cohort sampled during active COVID-19.

This clone was seen a single time. The V call is TRBV2, the J call TRBJ1-1, with D possibly matching TRBD1 (5 bases). Trimming removed 6 bases at V and 3 bases at J, with 11 bases between. Germline values: CDR1 SNHLY, CDR2 FYNNEI. The CDR3 extends over 13 amino acids. The CDR3 loop reads CASSGTKDTEAFF. CDR3 DNA sequence: TGTGCCAGCAGCGGGACTAAAGACACTGAAGCTTTCTTT.

The rearrangement uses TRBV3-1 (or the pseudogene TRBV3-2) and TRBJ1-1, with unresolved D. The CDR3 is 12 residues long. Germline V lookup: CDR1 LGHDT, CDR2 YNNKEL (reference sequence). With 4 bases removed from V and 4 bases from J, the gap between germline ends came to 7 bases. The CDR3 DNA reads TGTGCCAGCAGCCCAGGTGGCACTGAAGCTTTCTTT. This encodes CASSPGGTEAFF.

V and J are TRBV10-1 and TRBJ2-2; 9 nucleotides align to TRBD1. The CDR3 has 19 amino acids. Trimming removed 3 bases from V and 6 bases from J; junction bases left unmatched: 17. From germline, CDR1 is WNHNN and CDR2 SYGVQD (reference sequence). The DNA for the CDR3 is TGCGCCAGCAGTGAAGCCGGGACAGGGAACTTTTATTCTGCCGGGGAGCTGTTTTTT. It specifies CASSEAGTGNFYSAGELFF.

The CDR3 loop reads CAWSIGYRGYTEAFF. CDR3 nucleotide sequence: TGTGCCTGGAGTATCGGTTATCGAGGGTACACTGAAGCTTTCTTT. The V call is TRBV30, the J call TRBJ1-1; D is unclear. CDR1 is GTSNPN, CDR2 SVGIG, per germline (reference sequence). This CDR3 is built from 15 residues. The V end lost 2 bases, the J end lost 3 bases, and 16 bases lay between the germline ends.

Comment on this clone: In the same sample, other DNA sequences code for this CDR3. V and J are TRBV19 and TRBJ1-2, with unresolved D. V lost 0 bases to trimming and J lost 4 bases, with 6 bases between them. The CDR3 totals 13 residues. Germline-derived CDR1 and CDR2 are LNHDA and SQIVND (reference sequence). CDR3 region: CASSIERGYGYTF. CDR3 nucleotides: TGTGCCAGTAGTATAGAGCGCGGCTATGGCTACACCTTC.

The chain uses TRBV11-2 and TRBJ1-2, with TRBD1 matching over 10 bases. The CDR3 sequence is 15 residues long. V trimming: 3 bases; J trimming: 1 base; junction bases outside the gene matches: 2. Germline V gene data show CDR1 as SGHAT and CDR2 as FQNNGV. CDR3 bases: TGTGCCAGCAGCTTGACAGGGGGCTTTAACTATGGCTACACCTTC. Residues: CASSLTGGFNYGYTF. Complete variable domain (other parts from reference TRBV11-2 and TRBJ1-2): EAGVAQSPRYKIIEKRQSVAFWCNPISGHATLYWYQQILGQGPKLLIQFQNNGVVDDSQLPKDRFSAERLKGVDSTLKIQPAKLEDSAVYLCASSLTGGFNYGYTFGSGTRLTVV.

V usage is TRBV24-1 and J usage is TRBJ2-1; 8 nucleotides line up with TRBD2. Germline CDR1 is KGHDR and CDR2 is SFDVKD. Trimming at V came to 4 bases and at J to 10 bases, leaving 5 bases not matched to a gene. The CDR3 is made up of 13 amino acids. CDR3 protein: CATSESGRYEQFF. The CDR3 DNA is TGTGCCACCAGTGAGAGCGGGAGATACGAGCAGTTCTTC.

There are a few counts of this clone. The V and J genes are TRBV30 and TRBJ2-1; TRBD2 matches at 12 bases. Germline V gives CDR1 GTSNPN, CDR2 SVGIG (reference sequence). The CDR3 has 16 residues. The junction had 9 bases not matched to a gene; V was cut back by 5 bases and J by 4 bases. In DNA form, the CDR3 reads TGTGCCTGGGGCTTGGGGACTAGCGGGCCATACAATGAGCAGTTCTTC. Protein: CAWGLGTSGPYNEQFF.

The V call is TRBV5-4, the J call TRBJ1-2, with TRBD1 identical over 9 bases. The V and J ends lost 3 bases and 4 bases, in that order; junction bases with no gene match: 10. Germline CDR1 reads SGHNT; CDR2 reads YYREEE (reference sequence). CDR3 size: 16 residues. Here the CDR3 reads CASSSGPGTGLYGYTF. DNA of the CDR3: TGTGCCAGCAGCTCGGGTCCCGGGACAGGGCTCTATGGCTACACCTTC.

The chain joins TRBV4-2 to TRBJ1-2, with 9 bases lining up with TRBD1. Germline assignment: CDR1 LGHNA and CDR2 YNFKEQ. V dropped 4 bases and J dropped 7; count of bases not matched to a gene: 7. The length of the CDR3 is 14 residues. The CDR3 reads CASSPRDREGGYTF. The CDR3 bases are TGTGCCAGCAGCCCCAGGGACAGGGAGGGTGGCTACACCTTC.

J is TRBJ2-3 and V is TRBV10-1; 11 nucleotides align to TRBD2. There are 18 residues in the CDR3. Germline V gene sequence: CDR1 WNHNN, CDR2 SYGVQD (reference sequence). V shed 0 bases and J 0 bases; nucleotides not matched to a gene: 5. The CDR3 sequence is CASSESRLAGTSTDTQYF. The CDR3, as DNA: TGCGCCAGCAGTGAGTCGAGACTAGCGGGGACTAGCACAGATACGCAGTATTTT.

The CDR3 loop reads CASERELGGNYGYTF. The CDR3 DNA is TGTGCCAGCGAAAGAGAATTAGGGGGCAACTATGGCTACACCTTC. V gene TRBV27 combines with J gene TRBJ1-2, with 7 nucleotides matching TRBD1. With V trimmed by 8 bases and J by 2 bases, 11 bases remained unmatched. Germline CDR1 reads MNHEY; CDR2 reads SMNVEV (reference sequence). The CDR3 is made up of 15 amino acids.

The chain employs TRBV3-1 (or the pseudogene TRBV3-2) and TRBJ1-3; 7 bases line up with TRBD1. CDR3 size: 15 residues. The germline CDR1 and CDR2 sequences are LGHDT and YNNKEL (reference sequence). After removal of 2 bases from V and 2 bases from J, the junction contained 3 bases not matched to a gene. The CDR3: CASSQSQGPGNTIYF. For the CDR3, the DNA is TGTGCCAGCAGCCAATCACAGGGGCCTGGAAACACCATATATTTT.

This chain uses TRBV6-2 or TRBV6-3 with TRBJ2-7; the D gene is possibly TRBD2 (5 bases). Trimming took off 5 bases at V and 9 bases at J, with 17 bases between the two ends. The CDR3 consists of 13 residues. Germline lookup yields CDR1 MNHEY and CDR2 SVGEGT. This CDR3 is CASSVATWSVQYF. The CDR3 region has the DNA TGTGCCAGCAGTGTAGCGACCTGGAGCGTGCAGTACTTC.

The chain couples TRBV7-9 to TRBJ2-1, with 8 bases identical to TRBD2. V shed 1 base and J 6 bases; nucleotides not matched to a gene: 5. The length of the CDR3 is 15 residues. CDR1 is SEHNR, CDR2 FQNEAQ, per germline (reference sequence). The chain's CDR3 is CASSLGTSIPNEQFF. CDR3 DNA: TGTGCCAGCAGCTTAGGGACTAGCATCCCCAATGAGCAGTTCTTC.

This sequence joins TRBV19 and TRBJ2-5; no firm D call. Trimming took off 5 bases at V and 5 bases at J, with 15 bases between the two ends. This CDR3 is 14 amino acids long. Germline V lookup: CDR1 LNHDA, CDR2 SQIVND (reference sequence). This CDR3 reads CASSPRLRRETQYF. The CDR3 coding sequence is TGTGCCAGTAGTCCCCGACTGCGGCGGGAGACCCAGTACTTC.

V gene TRBV27 combines with J gene TRBJ1-4; D uncertain. V was cut by 2 bases and J by 4 bases, with 11 bases left in between. CDR1 is MNHEY and CDR2 is SMNVEV in the germline V gene (reference sequence). The CDR3 contains 15 residues. The CDR3 DNA reads TGTGCCAGCAGTTTAGGGAGGTTGGGTAATGAAAAACTGTTTTTT. This translates into CASSLGRLGNEKLFF.

This chain connects TRBV5-1 to TRBJ1-2, with 9 bases identical to TRBD1. The CDR3 covers 15 residues. CDR1 SGHRS and CDR2 YFSETQ come from the germline V gene. Germline trimming cut 4 bases from V and 7 bases from J; bases unmatched to any gene: 11. CDR3 in amino acids: CASSRNTGGDSGYTF. CDR3 coding DNA: TGCGCCAGCAGCCGCAACACAGGGGGCGACAGTGGCTACACCTTC.

This chain connects TRBV11-2 to TRBJ2-3, with D maybe TRBD1 (6 bases). V gave up 9 bases and J gave up 3 bases, with 7 bases separating them. The CDR3 covers 11 residues. Germline CDR1 and CDR2: SGHAT and FQNNGV. The CDR3 is CASRGTDTQYF. In DNA, the CDR3 is TGTGCCAGTAGGGGGACAGATACGCAGTATTTT.

V and J are TRBV7-2 and TRBJ2-7, with no clear D. The ends were cut back, 5 bases at V and 2 bases at J, with 10 bases in the middle. Germline V gives CDR1 SGHTA, CDR2 FQGNSA. The CDR3 spans 13 residues. This CDR3 is CASSQLLTYEQYF. CDR3 in DNA: TGTGCCAGCAGCCAACTACTCACCTACGAGCAGTACTTC. The variable domain in full, with the rest retrieved from reference TRBV7-2 and TRBJ2-7, is GAGVSQSPSNKVTEKGKDVELRCDPISGHTALYWYRQSLGQGLEFLIYFQGNSAPDKSGLPSDRFSAERTGGSVSTLTIQRTQQEDSAVYLCASSQLLTYEQYFGPGTRLTVT.

The genes are TRBV21-1 and TRBJ2-1; the table's D gene call, TRBD1, was not cross checked with the DNA. TRBV21-1 is reported as a pseudogene. The CDR3 runs to 16 residues. CDR3 sequence: CASSSPGTGCKNEQFF. Written as DNA, the CDR3 is TGTGCCAGCAGCTCACCCGGGACAGGGTGTAAAAATGAGCAGTTCTTC.